Below are 3 T cell receptor beta chains sequenced from a single sample in a study of TIL therapy for anti-PD-1-resistant metastatic lung cancer. Time point meaning: pre-treatment sample, taken before nivolumab and TIL therapy. The tumor samples were excised metastases, mostly pleural nodules or supraclavicular lymph nodes. This was the immunoSEQ v3 assay. The method was immunoSEQ multiplex PCR; TCRdb's version includes in-frame clones alone and lacks a portion of them. This repertoire shows about 13,000 clones, less than 75% found once; its top ten account for roughly 9%. The sample was tumor tissue, taken at baseline. Receptors were obtained from a woman between 25 and 85 years old with non-small cell lung cancer.

This chain joins TRBV9 and TRBJ2-7, with D perhaps being TRBD1 or TRBD2 (5 bases each). Per the germline V gene, CDR1 is SGDLS and CDR2 is YYNGEE. CDR3 length equals 14 residues. With 2 bases removed from V and 0 bases from J, the gap between germline ends came to 9 bases. As DNA, the CDR3 is TGTGCCAGCAGCGTTGAGGGGAGCTCCTACGAGCAGTACTTC. It specifies CASSVEGSSYEQYF.

The chain employs TRBV9 and TRBJ2-3; no clear D. The V gene lost 4 bases and the J gene lost 8 bases, with 20 bases spanning the gap. From germline, CDR1 is SGDLS and CDR2 YYNGEE. This CDR3 is built from 15 residues. Here the CDR3 reads CASSPPLSRPGTQYF. In nucleotides, the CDR3 is TGTGCCAGCAGCCCCCCTCTTTCCAGACCCGGTACGCAGTATTTT.

In its sample, this clone is medium-sized. V usage is TRBV5-1 and J usage is TRBJ2-6, with D perhaps matching TRBD1 or TRBD2 (5 bases each). The CDR3 covers 14 residues. Trimming shortened V by 0 bases and J by 8 bases, and 9 bases separated the two germline ends. Germline CDR1 reads SGHRS; CDR2 reads YFSETQ. The CDR3 sequence: CASSLGGPSNVLTF. The CDR3 DNA reads as TGCGCCAGCAGCTTGGGGGGACCCTCCAACGTCCTGACTTTC.